The clone carrying this T cell receptor (beta chain) was recorded a few times. Antigen: not known. By 5'RACE template switching, TCR cDNA was produced, with a universal primer site and UMIs added in the process. TCRdb processed the 5' RACE reads anew with MiXCR; each CDR3 protein has one entry. Of about 340,000 distinct CDR3 sequences listed, around 4.1% are singletons. This record comes from a study of T cells after yellow fever vaccination. General study points: Any FACS-sorted repertoire could hold abundant clonotypes that contaminate it from the bulk population. A secondary response was less intense yet reached its peak sooner, at day 5 versus 15.

The germline V gene has CDR1 LGHNA and CDR2 YSLEER. V shed 3 bases and J shed 8 bases, with 17 bases lying between them. The CDR3 extends over 15 amino acids. The chain uses TRBV4-3 and TRBJ2-1, with D perhaps matching TRBD1 or TRBD2 (5 bases each). The TCR was taken from a man in his late teens or twenties who received the YFV17D yellow fever vaccine. The material was PBMCs, obtained 5 days after the yellow fever booster vaccination. The CDR3 coding sequence is TGCGCCAGCAGCCATAGATCGGGGCCTCCCCATGAGCAGTTCTTC. It is translated as CASSHRSGPPHEQFF.